The 12 T cell receptor beta chains listed next were all sequenced from one sample in a study of T cell responses to AZD1222 COVID-19 vaccine. Using immunoSEQ multiplex PCR, the repertoire was profiled, and TCRdb retains in-frame clones only, with some absent. The sample includes 85,000 to 100,000 clones, 85% to 90% of them seen just once. The source material was peripheral blood, sampled 28 days after the second AZD1222 dose. These TCRs come from an adult who received the AZD1222 COVID-19 vaccine.

V is TRBV2 and J is TRBJ2-5, with TRBD2 as a possible D gene (5 bases). The CDR3 totals 13 residues. CDR1 is SNHLY and CDR2 is FYNNEI in the germline V gene. Trimming pared 0 bases from V and 4 bases from J, leaving 6 bases between. The CDR3 sequence is CASSEALAETQYF. CDR3 nucleotide sequence: TGTGCCAGCAGTGAAGCGCTAGCAGAGACCCAGTACTTC.

This clone was picked up a small number of times. The chain couples TRBV10-1 to TRBJ1-2; TRBD1 is a possible D gene (5 bases). From germline, CDR1 is WNHNN and CDR2 SYGVQD (reference sequence). Trimming removed 2 bases from V and 5 bases from J, with 12 bases in between. The CDR3 covers 14 residues. CDR3 in DNA: TGCGCCAGCAGTGAGGGGACGGAGCTATATGGCTACACCTTC. It translates to CASSEGTELYGYTF.

The V gene is TRBV14, the J gene TRBJ1-1; 8 bases are shared with TRBD1. This CDR3 is 13 amino acids long. The V segment lost 5 bases and the J segment 5 bases; nucleotides outside the gene matches: 4. CDR1 and CDR2 from the germline V gene are SGHDN and FVKESK. CDR3 coding DNA: TGTGCCAGCAGCAACCGGGACAGGACTGAAGCTTTCTTT. Its protein product is CASSNRDRTEAFF.

V usage is TRBV9 and J usage is TRBJ2-1; a possible D gene is TRBD2 (6 bases). This CDR3 is 18 amino acids long. V was shortened by 1 base and J by 0 bases, with 17 bases between the two germline ends. Per the germline V gene, CDR1 is SGDLS and CDR2 is YYNGEE. CDR3 sequence: CASSVRPAGHPSYNEQFF. The CDR3 DNA reads TGTGCCAGCAGCGTACGCCCGGCGGGGCACCCCTCCTACAATGAGCAGTTCTTC.

This chain connects TRBV10-2 to TRBJ2-2; a possible D gene is TRBD2 (6 bases). The germline gives CDR1 WSHSY, CDR2 SAAADI. This CDR3 contains 14 residues. The germline V and J ends were trimmed by 6 bases and 9 bases, with 17 bases remaining between them. CDR3 DNA sequence: TGCGCCAGCAGCCTAACATGGGGGGTCCGGGAGCTGTTTTTT. Amino acid sequence: CASSLTWGVRELFF.

V is TRBV7-9 and J is TRBJ1-5; 7 positions match TRBD1. The trim removed 3 bases at V and 4 bases at J, leaving 6 bases unmatched. The CDR3 runs 15 residues. Germline-derived CDR1 and CDR2 are SEHNR and FQNEAQ (reference sequence). CDR3: CASSFDRAGNQPQHF. The CDR3 region has the DNA TGTGCCAGCAGCTTTGACAGGGCCGGTAATCAGCCCCAGCATTTT.

The genes are TRBV1 and TRBJ1-2; the table names TRBD1, a call not compared with the DNA. TRBV1 is given as a pseudogene. This CDR3 region has 16 residues. The CDR3 DNA follows: TGCACCAGCAGCGGGCGCAGAGTCCTTGGTCGCTATGGCTACACCTTC. Amino acids: CTSSGRRVLGRYGYTF.

Concerning this clone: Germline is not matched at one junction end, which may reflect a read error. The chain carries TRBV18 and TRBJ1-2; 8 bases line up with TRBD1. Germline CDR1 reads KGHSH; CDR2 reads LQKENI. The CDR3 has 15 amino acids. The CDR3 protein is CASSPRQGRSDGYTF. The CDR3, as DNA: TGTGCCAGCTCGCCACGACAGGGGAGGTCGGATGGCTACACCTTC.

V and J are TRBV4-1 and TRBJ2-2, with TRBD2 identical over 8 bases. CDR1 MGHRA and CDR2 YSYEKL come from the germline V gene. The CDR3 extends over 17 amino acids. V was pared by 0 bases and J by 0 bases, with 3 bases of the junction left unmatched. CDR3 bases: TGCGCCAGCAGCCAAGACTCTAGCGGGTCGAACACCGGGGAGCTGTTTTTT. Translating gives CASSQDSSGSNTGELFF.

V usage is TRBV9 and J usage is TRBJ1-5, with a tentative D call TRBD1 (6 bases). V was clipped by 0 bases and J by 0 bases, with 7 bases between them. CDR3 length: 15 residues. Germline lookup yields CDR1 SGDLS and CDR2 YYNGEE. CDR3 nucleotides: TGTGCCAGCAGCGTAGGGACAGCTAGCAATCAGCCCCAGCATTTT. This codes for CASSVGTASNQPQHF. The variable domain in full, with the rest retrieved from reference TRBV9 and TRBJ1-5, is DSGVTQTPKHLITATGQRVTLRCSPRSGDLSVYWYQQSLDQGLQFLIQYYNGEERAKGNILERFSAQQFPDLHSELNLSSLELGDSALYFCASSVGTASNQPQHFGDGTRLSIL.

The gene calls are TRBV11-1 and TRBJ2-5; D perhaps matches TRBD1 (6 bases). The V end was cut by 5 bases, the J end by 4 bases, with 14 bases between. The CDR3 covers 14 residues. Germline CDR1 SGHAT, CDR2 FQDESV (reference sequence). The CDR3 here is CASSIGTIGETQYF. In nucleotides, the CDR3 is TGTGCCAGCAGCATTGGGACAATCGGAGAGACCCAGTACTTC.

The chain uses TRBV3-1 (or the pseudogene TRBV3-2) and TRBJ2-2; 7 nucleotides agree with TRBD1. Trimming took 1 base from V and 9 from J; bases not matched to a gene: 5. The germline CDR1 and CDR2 sequences are LGHDT and YNNKEL (reference sequence). This CDR3 is built from 14 residues. CDR3 region: CASSQGQGQRELFF. In nucleotides, the CDR3 is TGTGCCAGCAGCCAAGGACAGGGTCAAAGGGAGCTGTTTTTT.